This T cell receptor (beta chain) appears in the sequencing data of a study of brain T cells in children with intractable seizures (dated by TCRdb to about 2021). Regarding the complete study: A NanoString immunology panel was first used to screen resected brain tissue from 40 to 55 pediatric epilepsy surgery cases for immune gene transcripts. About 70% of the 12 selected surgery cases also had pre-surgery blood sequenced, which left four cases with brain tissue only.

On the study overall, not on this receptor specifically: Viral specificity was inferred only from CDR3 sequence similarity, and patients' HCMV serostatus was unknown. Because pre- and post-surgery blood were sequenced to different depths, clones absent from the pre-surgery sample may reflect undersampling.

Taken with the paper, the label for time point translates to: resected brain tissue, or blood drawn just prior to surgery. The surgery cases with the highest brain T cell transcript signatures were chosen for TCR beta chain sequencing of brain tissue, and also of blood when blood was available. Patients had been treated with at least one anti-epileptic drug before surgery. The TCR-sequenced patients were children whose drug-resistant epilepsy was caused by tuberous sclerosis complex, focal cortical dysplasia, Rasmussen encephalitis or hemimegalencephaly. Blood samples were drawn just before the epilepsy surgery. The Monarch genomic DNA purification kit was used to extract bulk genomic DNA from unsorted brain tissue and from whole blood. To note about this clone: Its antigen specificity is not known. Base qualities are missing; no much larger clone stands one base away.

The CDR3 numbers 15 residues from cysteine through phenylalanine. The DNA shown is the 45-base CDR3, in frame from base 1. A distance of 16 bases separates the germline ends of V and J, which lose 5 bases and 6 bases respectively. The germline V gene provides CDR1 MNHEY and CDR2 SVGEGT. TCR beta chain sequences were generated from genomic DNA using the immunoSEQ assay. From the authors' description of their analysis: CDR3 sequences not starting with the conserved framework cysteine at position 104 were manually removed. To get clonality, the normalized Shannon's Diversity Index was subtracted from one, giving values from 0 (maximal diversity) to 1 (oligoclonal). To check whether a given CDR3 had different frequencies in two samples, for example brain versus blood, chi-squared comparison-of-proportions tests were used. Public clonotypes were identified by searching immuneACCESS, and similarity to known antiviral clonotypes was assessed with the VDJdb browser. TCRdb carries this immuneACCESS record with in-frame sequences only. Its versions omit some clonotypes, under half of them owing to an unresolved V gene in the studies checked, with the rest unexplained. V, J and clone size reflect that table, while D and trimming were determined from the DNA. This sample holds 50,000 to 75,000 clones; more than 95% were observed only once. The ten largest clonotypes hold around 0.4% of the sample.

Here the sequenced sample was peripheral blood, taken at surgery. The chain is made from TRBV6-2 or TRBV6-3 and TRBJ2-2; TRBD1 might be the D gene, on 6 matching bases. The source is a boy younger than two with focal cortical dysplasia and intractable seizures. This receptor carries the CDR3 CASSPVGTGPGELFF. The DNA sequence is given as TGTGCCAGCAGTCCCGTAGGCACAGGGCCCGGGGAGCTGTTTTTT.